These 15 T cell receptor beta chains share one sample of origin, sequenced in a study of resident and recirculating memory T cells in vitiligo. Using immunoSEQ multiplex PCR, the repertoire was profiled, and TCRdb retains in-frame clones only, with some absent. The table includes 40,000 to 45,000 clones, nearly 95% detected once. Material for sequencing was blood. The receptors here all came from a male donor with vitiligo.

The chain employs TRBV4-3 and TRBJ1-2; 8 nucleotides agree with TRBD1. V shed 0 bases and J 4 bases; nucleotides not matched to a gene: 1. The CDR3 loop spans 14 amino acids. The germline gives CDR1 LGHNA, CDR2 YSLEER. The CDR3 loop reads CASSQEQGGYGYTF. The DNA for the CDR3 is TGCGCCAGCAGCCAAGAACAGGGGGGCTATGGCTACACCTTC.

V usage is TRBV27 and J usage is TRBJ1-2; tentatively, D is TRBD1 (5 bases). The CDR3 spans 13 residues. Germline V lookup: CDR1 MNHEY, CDR2 SMNVEV (reference sequence). V was shortened by 2 bases and J by 8 bases, with 12 bases between the two germline ends. The CDR3 sequence is CASSLLGGIGYTF. CDR3 coding DNA: TGTGCCAGCAGTTTACTCGGGGGGATAGGCTACACCTTC.

This clone was counted only a few times. The rearrangement joins TRBV9 to TRBJ1-6; TRBD1 might be the D (6 bases). The CDR3 totals 17 residues. The V gene's germline CDR1 is SGDLS and CDR2 YYNGEE. Between the trimmed V and J ends, which lost 3 bases and 1 base, there was a span of 14 bases. CDR3 nucleotide sequence: TGTGCCAGCAGCGCGAGACAGGAAAGGTCCTATAATTCACCCCTCCACTTT. Its translation: CASSARQERSYNSPLHF. Variable domain in full (rest from reference TRBV9 and TRBJ1-6): DSGVTQTPKHLITATGQRVTLRCSPRSGDLSVYWYQQSLDQGLQFLIQYYNGEERAKGNILERFSAQQFPDLHSELNLSSLELGDSALYFCASSARQERSYNSPLHFGNGTRLTVT.

This rearrangement joins TRBV19 to TRBJ2-5; D is perhaps TRBD2 (6 bases). The CDR3 has 15 residues. Germline V gene lookup returns CDR1 LNHDA and CDR2 SQIVND (reference sequence). The V and J ends lost 6 bases and 3 bases respectively, with 17 bases between them. CDR3 protein: CASRSRLGEEETQYF. CDR3 DNA sequence: TGTGCCAGTAGGTCCCGGCTAGGGGAGGAAGAGACCCAGTACTTC.

This clone is a singleton in its sample. The chain uses TRBV18 and TRBJ2-5; 8 nucleotides agree with TRBD2. Germline CDR1 is KGHSH and CDR2 is LQKENI. The V and J ends lost 3 bases and 5 bases, in that order; junction bases with no gene match: 8. This CDR3 is 15 amino acids long. CDR3 protein: CASSPSGGGRETQYF. CDR3 DNA sequence: TGTGCCAGCTCACCTTCCGGGGGGGGTCGGGAGACCCAGTACTTC.

The V call is TRBV4-3, the J call TRBJ2-3; weak D call: TRBD2 (6 bases). CDR1 is LGHNA and CDR2 is YSLEER in the germline V gene. CDR3 length equals 15 residues. Trimming removed 4 bases at V and 4 bases at J, with 15 bases between. CDR3 loop: CASSRTGGVADTQYF. CDR3 DNA sequence: TGCGCCAGCAGCCGAACCGGAGGGGTCGCAGATACGCAGTATTTT.

V and J are TRBV15 and TRBJ2-5; 9 bases align to TRBD1. CDR3 length: 14 residues. The junction had 6 bases not matched to a gene; V was cut back by 5 bases and J by 5 bases. Germline lookup yields CDR1 LNHNV and CDR2 YYDKDF (reference sequence). CDR3 in amino acids: CATSVRTGDETQYF. The CDR3 DNA reads TGTGCCACCAGCGTACGGACAGGGGACGAGACCCAGTACTTC.

The V and J genes are TRBV5-1 and TRBJ2-5, with 13 bases that match TRBD2. The CDR3 is made up of 16 amino acids. V lost 4 bases to trimming and J lost 5 bases; unmatched junction nucleotides: 8. In germline, CDR1 is SGHRS, CDR2 YFSETQ. The CDR3 DNA reads as TGCGCCAGCAGCGGGTTACTAGCGGGGGGGCTGGAGACCCAGTACTTC. This gives the protein CASSGLLAGGLETQYF. The full variable domain, its missing parts supplied by reference TRBV5-1 and TRBJ2-5, is KAGVTQTPRYLIKTRGQQVTLSCSPISGHRSVSWYQQTPGQGLQFLFEYFSETQRNKGNFPGRFSGRQFSNSRSEMNVSTLELGDSALYLCASSGLLAGGLETQYFGPGTRLLVL.

The chain recombines TRBV7-9 with TRBJ2-5; 8 positions match TRBD2. This CDR3 has 15 residues. Germline lookup yields CDR1 SEHNR and CDR2 FQNEAQ (reference sequence). V gave up 1 base and J gave up 3 bases; unmatched junction bases: 4. The CDR3 spells CASSLVPRGEETQYF. CDR3 nucleotide sequence: TGTGCCAGCAGCTTAGTTCCGCGGGGGGAAGAGACCCAGTACTTC.

The chain combines TRBV7-7 with TRBJ2-3; TRBD2 agrees at 7 bases. Germline CDR1 SSHAT, CDR2 FNYEAQ (reference sequence). This CDR3 spans 13 amino acids. Trimming at V came to 5 bases and at J to 9 bases, leaving 8 bases not matched to a gene. The CDR3 protein is CASSRSGAETQYF. The CDR3 DNA sequence: TGTGCCAGCAGCAGGAGCGGGGCCGAGACGCAGTATTTT.

The chain links TRBV19 to TRBJ2-7, with 8 bases matching TRBD1. The V segment lost 5 bases and the J segment 3 bases; nucleotides outside the gene matches: 9. CDR3 length: 15 amino acids. CDR1 and CDR2 (germline): LNHDA, SQIVND (reference sequence). The CDR3 loop is CASSGTGTGDYEQYF. The CDR3 DNA is TGTGCCAGTAGTGGAACCGGGACAGGTGACTACGAGCAGTACTTC.

The V and J genes are TRBV7-6 and TRBJ1-3, with no clear D. CDR3 length: 14 amino acids. Deletions cut 5 bases from V and 1 base from J, with 9 bases between. Germline V gene sequence: CDR1 SGHVS, CDR2 FNYEAQ. CDR3 protein: CASSLRVSGNTIYF. The CDR3 DNA is TGTGCCAGCAGCCTGAGGGTTTCTGGAAACACCATATATTTT.

The chain employs TRBV30 and TRBJ2-5; 8 nucleotides match TRBD2. Germline V gives CDR1 GTSNPN, CDR2 SVGIG (reference sequence). The CDR3 is 15 amino acids. The ends lost 4 bases at V and 5 bases at J; junction bases unmatched: 12. Written as DNA, the CDR3 is TGTGCCTGGACTCGGGGACTAGAGAGGGCTGAGACCCAGTACTTC. This codes for CAWTRGLERAETQYF.

This chain uses TRBV6-1 with TRBJ2-7; tentatively, D is TRBD1 (6 bases). Germline V gene data show CDR1 as MNHNS and CDR2 as SASEGT. The CDR3 has 13 amino acids. V dropped 5 bases and J dropped 3 bases, with 11 bases sitting between them. In nucleotides, the CDR3 is TGTGCCAGCAGTCAGGGGTTCAACTACGAGCAGTACTTC. Its translation: CASSQGFNYEQYF.

V usage is TRBV19 and J usage is TRBJ2-5, with 8 bases aligning to TRBD1. V shed 4 bases, J shed 1 base, and the junction held 5 bases outside the gene matches. This CDR3 is 15 amino acids long. Germline CDR1 and CDR2: LNHDA and SQIVND (reference sequence). CDR3 DNA sequence: TGTGCCAGTAGTACCTTAACAGGGGGCCAAGAGACCCAGTACTTC. It translates to CASSTLTGGQETQYF. Supplemented by reference TRBV19 and TRBJ2-5, the full variable domain reads DGGITQSPKYLFRKEGQNVTLSCEQNLNHDAMYWYRQDPGQGLRLIYYSQIVNDFQKGDIAEGYSVSREKKESFPLTVTSAQKNPTAFYLCASSTLTGGQETQYFGPGTRLLVL.